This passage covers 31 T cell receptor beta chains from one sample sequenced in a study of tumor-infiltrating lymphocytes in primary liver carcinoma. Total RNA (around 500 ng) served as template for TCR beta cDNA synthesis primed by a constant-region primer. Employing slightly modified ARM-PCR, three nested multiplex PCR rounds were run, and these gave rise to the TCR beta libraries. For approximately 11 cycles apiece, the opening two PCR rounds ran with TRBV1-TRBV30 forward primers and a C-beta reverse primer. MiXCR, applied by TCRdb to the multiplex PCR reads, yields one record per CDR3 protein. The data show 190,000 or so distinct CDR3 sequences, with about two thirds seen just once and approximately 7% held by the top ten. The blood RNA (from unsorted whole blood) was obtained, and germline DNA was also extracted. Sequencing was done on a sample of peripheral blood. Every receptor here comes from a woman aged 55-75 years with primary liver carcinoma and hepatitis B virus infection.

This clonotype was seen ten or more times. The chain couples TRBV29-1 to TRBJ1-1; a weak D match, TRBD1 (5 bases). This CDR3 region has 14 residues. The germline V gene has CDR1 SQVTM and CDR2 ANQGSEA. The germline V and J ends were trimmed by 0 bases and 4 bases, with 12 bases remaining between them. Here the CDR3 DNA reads TGCAGCGTTGAAGAAGGGGCAGGGCGCACTGAAGCTTTCTTT. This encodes CSVEEGAGRTEAFF.

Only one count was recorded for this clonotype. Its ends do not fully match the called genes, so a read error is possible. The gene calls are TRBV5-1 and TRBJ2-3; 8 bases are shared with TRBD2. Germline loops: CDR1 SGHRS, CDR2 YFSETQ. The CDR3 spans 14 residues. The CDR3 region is CASKAGVSIDTQYF. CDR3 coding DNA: TGCGCCAGCAAAGCGGGAGTCAGCATAGATACGCAGTATTTT.

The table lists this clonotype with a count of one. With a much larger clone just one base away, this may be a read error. The CDR3, as DNA: TGTCCCAGCAGTGAAACGAGGGGGCGAAGCACCGGGGAGCTGTTTTTT. Translation gives CPSSETRGRSTGELFF. V usage is TRBV6-1 and J usage is TRBJ2-2; 7 nucleotides match TRBD1. The germline V gene encodes CDR1 MNHNS and CDR2 SASEGT. The CDR3 has 16 residues.

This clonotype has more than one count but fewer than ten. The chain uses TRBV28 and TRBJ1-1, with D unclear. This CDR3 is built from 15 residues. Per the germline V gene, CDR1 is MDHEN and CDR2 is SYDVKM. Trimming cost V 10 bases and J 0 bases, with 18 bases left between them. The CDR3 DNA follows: TGTGCCACCGAGACCGCGGCGGATATGAACACTGAAGCTTTCTTT. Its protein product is CATETAADMNTEAFF.

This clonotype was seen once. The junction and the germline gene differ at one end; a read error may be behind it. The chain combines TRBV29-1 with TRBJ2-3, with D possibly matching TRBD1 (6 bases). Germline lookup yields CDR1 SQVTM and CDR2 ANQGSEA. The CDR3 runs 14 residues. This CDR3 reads CNVAPGTRADTQYF. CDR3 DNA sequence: TGCAACGTTGCCCCCGGGACAAGGGCAGATACGCAGTATTTT.

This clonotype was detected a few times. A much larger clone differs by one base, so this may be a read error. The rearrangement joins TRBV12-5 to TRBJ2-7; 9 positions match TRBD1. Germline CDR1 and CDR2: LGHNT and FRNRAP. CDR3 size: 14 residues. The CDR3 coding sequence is TGTGCTGGTGGCAGAACAGGGGGCTGGTACGAGCAGTACTTC. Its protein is CAGGRTGGWYEQYF.

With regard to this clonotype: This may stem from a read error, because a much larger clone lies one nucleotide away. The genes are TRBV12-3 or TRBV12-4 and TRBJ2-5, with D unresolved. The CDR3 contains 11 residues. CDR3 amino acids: CASGFYETQYF. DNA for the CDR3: TGTGCCAGCGGTTTCTACGAGACCCAGTACTTC.

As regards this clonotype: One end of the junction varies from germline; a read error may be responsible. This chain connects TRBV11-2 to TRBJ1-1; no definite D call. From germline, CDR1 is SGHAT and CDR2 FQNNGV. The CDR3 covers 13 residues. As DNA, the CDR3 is TGTGCCAGCAGCCGGGCGGTGAACACTGAAACTTTTTTT. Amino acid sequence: CASSRAVNTETFF.

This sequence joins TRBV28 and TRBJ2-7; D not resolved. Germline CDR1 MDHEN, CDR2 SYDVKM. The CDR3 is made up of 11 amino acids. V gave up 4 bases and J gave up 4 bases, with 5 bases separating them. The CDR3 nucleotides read TGTGCCAGCAGTTCCCAATACGAGCAGTACTTC. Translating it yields CASSSQYEQYF.

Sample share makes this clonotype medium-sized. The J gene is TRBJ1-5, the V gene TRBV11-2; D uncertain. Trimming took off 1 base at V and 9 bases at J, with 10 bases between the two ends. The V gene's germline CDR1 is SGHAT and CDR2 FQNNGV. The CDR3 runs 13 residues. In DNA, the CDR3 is TGTGCCAGCAGCTTAGGGGCCGCGGGGCCCCAGCATTTT. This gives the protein CASSLGAAGPQHF.

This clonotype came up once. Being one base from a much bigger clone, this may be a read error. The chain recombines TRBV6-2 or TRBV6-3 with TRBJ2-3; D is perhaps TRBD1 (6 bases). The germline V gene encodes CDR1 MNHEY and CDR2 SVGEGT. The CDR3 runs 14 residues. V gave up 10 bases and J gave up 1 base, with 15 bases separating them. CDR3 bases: TGTGCCACCCAATGGGGGCTTGGCACAGATACGCAGTATTTT. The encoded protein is CATQWGLGTDTQYF.

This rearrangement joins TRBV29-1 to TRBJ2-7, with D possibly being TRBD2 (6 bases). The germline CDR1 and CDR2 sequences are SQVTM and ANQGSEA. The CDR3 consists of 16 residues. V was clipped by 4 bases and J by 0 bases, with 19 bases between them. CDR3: CSVAWASDTCSYEQYF. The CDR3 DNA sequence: TGCAGCGTTGCATGGGCTAGCGACACCTGCTCCTACGAGCAGTACTTC.

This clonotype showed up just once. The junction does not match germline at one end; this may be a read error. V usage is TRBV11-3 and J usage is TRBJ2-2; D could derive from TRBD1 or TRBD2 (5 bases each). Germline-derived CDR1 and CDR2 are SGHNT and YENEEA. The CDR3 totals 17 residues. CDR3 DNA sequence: TGTGCCAGCAGCTTAGGAGGACACTTGTCAGGCCCCGGGGAACTGTATTTT. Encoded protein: CASSLGGHLSGPGELYF.

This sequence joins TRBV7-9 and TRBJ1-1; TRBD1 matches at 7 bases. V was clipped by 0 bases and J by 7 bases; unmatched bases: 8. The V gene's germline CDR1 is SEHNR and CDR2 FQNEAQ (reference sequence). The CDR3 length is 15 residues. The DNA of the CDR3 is TGTGCCAGCAGCTTAGCAAACGCGGGACAGCTTGAAGCTTTCTTT. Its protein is CASSLANAGQLEAFF.

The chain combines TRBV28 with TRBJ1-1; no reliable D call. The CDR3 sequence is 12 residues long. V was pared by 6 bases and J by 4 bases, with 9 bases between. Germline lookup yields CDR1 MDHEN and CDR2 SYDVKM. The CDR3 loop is CASRERGTEAFF. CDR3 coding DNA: TGTGCCAGCAGAGAGCGGGGCACTGAAGCTTTCTTT. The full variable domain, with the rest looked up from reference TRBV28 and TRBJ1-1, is DVKVTQSSRYLVKRTGEKVFLECVQDMDHENMFWYRQDPGLGLRLIYFSYDVKMKEKGDIPEGYSVSREKKERFSLILESASTNQTSMYLCASRERGTEAFFGQGTRLTVV.

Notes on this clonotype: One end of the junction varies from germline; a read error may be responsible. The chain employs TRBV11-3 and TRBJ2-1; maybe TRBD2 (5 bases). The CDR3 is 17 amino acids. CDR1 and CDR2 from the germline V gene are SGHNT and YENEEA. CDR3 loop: CANRLGFGGLSYNEQFF. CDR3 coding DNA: TGTGCCAACAGATTAGGATTCGGCGGGCTTTCCTACAATGAGCAATTCTTC.

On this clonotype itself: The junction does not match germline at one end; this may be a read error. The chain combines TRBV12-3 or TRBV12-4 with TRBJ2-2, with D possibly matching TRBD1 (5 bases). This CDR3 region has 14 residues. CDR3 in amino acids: CTSSFHRGSGELFF. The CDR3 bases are TGTACCAGCAGTTTCCATAGGGGATCCGGGGAGCTGTTTTTT.

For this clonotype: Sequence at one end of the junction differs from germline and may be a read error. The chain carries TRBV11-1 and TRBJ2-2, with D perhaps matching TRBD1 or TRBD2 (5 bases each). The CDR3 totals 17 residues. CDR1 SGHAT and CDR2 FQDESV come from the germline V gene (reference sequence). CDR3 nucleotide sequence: TGTGCCAGCAGCTTAGAGGACCACCCGTCGGACACCGGGGAACTGTTTTTT. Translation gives CASSLEDHPSDTGELFF.

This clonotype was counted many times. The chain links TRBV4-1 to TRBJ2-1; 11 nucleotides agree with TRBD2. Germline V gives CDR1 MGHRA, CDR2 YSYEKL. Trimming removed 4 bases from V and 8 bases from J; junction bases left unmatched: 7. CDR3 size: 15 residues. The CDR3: CASSRVAGGRDEQFF. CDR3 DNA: TGCGCCAGCAGCCGGGTAGCGGGAGGGCGGGATGAGCAGTTCTTC.

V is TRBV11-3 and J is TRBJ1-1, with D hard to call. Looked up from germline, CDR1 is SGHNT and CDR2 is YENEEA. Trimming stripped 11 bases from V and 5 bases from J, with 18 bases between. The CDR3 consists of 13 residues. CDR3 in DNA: TGTGCCCGCGCCCATGGCAGAGTTACTGAAGCTTTCTTT. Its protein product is CARAHGRVTEAFF.

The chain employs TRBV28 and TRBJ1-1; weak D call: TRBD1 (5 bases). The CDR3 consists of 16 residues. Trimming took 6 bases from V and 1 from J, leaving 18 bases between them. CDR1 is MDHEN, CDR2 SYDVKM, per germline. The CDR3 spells CASSQWTSGWNTEAFF. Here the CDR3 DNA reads TGTGCCAGCAGCCAATGGACAAGTGGGTGGAACACTGAAGCTTTCTTT.

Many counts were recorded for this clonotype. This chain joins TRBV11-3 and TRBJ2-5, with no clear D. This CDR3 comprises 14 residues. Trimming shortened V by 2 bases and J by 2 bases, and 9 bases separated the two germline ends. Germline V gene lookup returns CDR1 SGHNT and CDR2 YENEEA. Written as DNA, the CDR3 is TGTGCCAGCAGCTTACCCGCCTTACAAGAGACCCAGTACTTC. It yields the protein CASSLPALQETQYF.

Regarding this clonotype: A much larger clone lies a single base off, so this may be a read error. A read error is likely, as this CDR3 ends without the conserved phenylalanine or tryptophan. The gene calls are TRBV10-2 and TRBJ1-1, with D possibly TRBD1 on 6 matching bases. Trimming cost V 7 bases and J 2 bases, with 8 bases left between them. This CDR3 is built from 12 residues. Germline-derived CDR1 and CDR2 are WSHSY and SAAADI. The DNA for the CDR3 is TGCGCCAGCACAGGGACAAACACTGAAGCTTTCTCT. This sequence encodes CASTGTNTEAFS.

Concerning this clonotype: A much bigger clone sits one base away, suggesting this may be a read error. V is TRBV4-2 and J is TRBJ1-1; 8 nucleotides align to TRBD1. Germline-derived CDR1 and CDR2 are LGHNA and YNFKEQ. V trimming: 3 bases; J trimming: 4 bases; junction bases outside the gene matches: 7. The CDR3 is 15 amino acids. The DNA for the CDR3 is TGTGCCAGCAGCCACGGACAGGGAGGGAGCACTGAAGCTTTCTTT. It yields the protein CASSHGQGGSTEAFF.

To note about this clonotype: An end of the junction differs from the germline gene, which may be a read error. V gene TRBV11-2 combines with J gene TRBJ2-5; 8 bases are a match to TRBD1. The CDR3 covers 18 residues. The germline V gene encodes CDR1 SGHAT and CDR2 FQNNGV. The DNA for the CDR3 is TGTGTCAGCAACTTAGGACCCACCCCCGGACAGGGCGGAGAGACCCAGTACTTC. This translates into CVSNLGPTPGQGGETQYF.

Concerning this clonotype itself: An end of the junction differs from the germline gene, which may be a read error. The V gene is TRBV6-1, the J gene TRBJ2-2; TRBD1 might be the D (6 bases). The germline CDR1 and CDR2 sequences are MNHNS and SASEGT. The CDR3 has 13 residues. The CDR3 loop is CAGRDTNTWELFF. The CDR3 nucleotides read TGTGCCGGTCGGGACACCAACACCTGGGAGCTGTTTTTT.

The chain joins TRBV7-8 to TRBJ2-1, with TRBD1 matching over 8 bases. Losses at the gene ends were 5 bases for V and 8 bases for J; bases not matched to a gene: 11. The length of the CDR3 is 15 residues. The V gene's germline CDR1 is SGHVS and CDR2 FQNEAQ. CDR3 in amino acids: CASSPRQGSCDEQFF. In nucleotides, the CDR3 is TGTGCCAGCAGCCCGCGACAGGGGTCCTGCGATGAGCAGTTCTTC.

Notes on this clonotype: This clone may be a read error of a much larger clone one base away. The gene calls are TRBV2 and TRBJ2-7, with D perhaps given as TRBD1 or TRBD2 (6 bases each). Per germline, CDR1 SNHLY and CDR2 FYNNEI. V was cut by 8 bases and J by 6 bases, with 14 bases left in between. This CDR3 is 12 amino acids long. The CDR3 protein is CASEGEAGEQYF. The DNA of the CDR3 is TGTGCCAGCGAGGGGGAGGCTGGCGAGCAGTACTTC. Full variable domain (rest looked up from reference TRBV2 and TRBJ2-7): EPEVTQTPSHQVTQMGQEVILRCVPISNHLYFYWYRQILGQKVEFLVSFYNNEISEKSEIFDDQFSVERPDGSNFTLKIRSTKLEDSAMYFCASEGEAGEQYFGPGTRLTVT.

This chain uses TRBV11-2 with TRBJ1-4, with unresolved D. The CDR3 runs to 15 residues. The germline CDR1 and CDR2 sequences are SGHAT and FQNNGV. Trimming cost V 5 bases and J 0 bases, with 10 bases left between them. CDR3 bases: TGTGCCAGCAGCACGAGGCCCTCAACTAATGAAAAACTGTTTTTT. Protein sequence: CASSTRPSTNEKLFF.

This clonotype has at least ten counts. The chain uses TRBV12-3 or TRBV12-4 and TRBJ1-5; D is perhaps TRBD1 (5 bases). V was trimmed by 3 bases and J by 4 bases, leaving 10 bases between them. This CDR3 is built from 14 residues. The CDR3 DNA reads TGTGCCAGCAGTTTCGGTACAGGTAATCAGCCCCAGCATTTT. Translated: CASSFGTGNQPQHF.

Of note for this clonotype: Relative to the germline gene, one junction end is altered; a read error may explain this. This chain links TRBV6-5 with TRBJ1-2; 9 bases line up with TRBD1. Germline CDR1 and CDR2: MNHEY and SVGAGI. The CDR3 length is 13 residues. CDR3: CARRQQGALGYTF. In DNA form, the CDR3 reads TGTGCCAGAAGGCAACAGGGGGCGCTGGGCTACACCTTT.